This TCR beta chain was recorded in a study of regulatory T cells in long-lasting Graves disease. About the research overall: By definition, persistent Graves' disease involved antithyroid drugs for over 5 years alongside positive TSH receptor antibodies. Whole-study findings and limits: It was in persistent disease that TRBV28, TRBJ1-2 and TRBJ2-5 were favored. TCR diversity was lower in persistent Graves' patients (versus newly diagnosed ones). Thyroid tissue went unexamined; only peripheral blood was analyzed.

Time point given: persistent/refractory GD, antithyroid drugs over 5 years with positive TRAb. Generation of the TCR library employed RNA extracted from PBMCs. A word on this clonotype: Its antigen is undetermined.

Researchers made TCR beta libraries by using iRepertoire HTBI primers and running Arm-PCR on CDR3 regions. TCRdb processed the multiplex PCR reads anew with MiXCR; each CDR3 protein has one entry. This table holds hundreds of thousands of distinct CDR3 sequences, approximately 22% found once. The CDR3 contains 14 residues. CDR1 is DFQATT and CDR2 is SNEGSKA in the germline V gene (reference sequence). Trimming pared 3 bases from V and 0 bases from J, leaving 10 bases between. Sequencing used peripheral blood mononuclear cells (PBMCs), obtained when the disease was refractory, from a patient treated with antithyroid drugs. This TCR was recovered from a female donor with Graves disease. The chain combines TRBV20-1 with TRBJ2-3, with D tentatively TRBD1 (6 bases). Written as DNA, the CDR3 is TGCAGTGCTAGTGACAGGCCTAGCACAGATACGCAGTATTTT. Amino acid sequence: CSASDRPSTDTQYF.